The present entry profiles one T cell receptor beta chain with its context. Its antigen is unknown. The record originates from a study of T cells after yellow fever vaccination. Regarding the study as a whole: The presence of abundant clonotypes contaminating from the bulk population was possible in FACS-sorted repertoires. Once the booster was given, most primary-vaccination clones reappeared, at just over 95% for CD4 and around 90% for CD8.

The CDR3 is 15 residues long. The germline V gene encodes CDR1 SGHTA and CDR2 FQGNSA. Trimming removed 1 base at V and 4 bases at J, with 10 bases between. By 5'RACE template switching, TCR cDNA was produced, with a universal primer site and UMIs added in the process. Using its own MiXCR run on the 5' RACE reads, TCRdb lists one record per CDR3 protein. The sample consists of about 320,000 distinct CDR3 sequences, under 15% of them appearing once. Specimen: CD4+ T cells sorted from PBMCs, collected 15 days after the yellow fever booster vaccination. V usage is TRBV7-2 and J usage is TRBJ2-2; the D call may be TRBD1 or TRBD2 (6 bases each). The origin of this receptor is a man between 18 and 29 years old who received the YFV17D yellow fever vaccine. CDR3 amino acids: CASSLGLGGTGELFF. Written as DNA, the CDR3 is TGTGCCAGCAGCTTAGGACTAGGGGGCACCGGGGAGCTGTTTTTT. The full variable domain, with the rest looked up from reference TRBV7-2 and TRBJ2-2, is GAGVSQSPSNKVTEKGKDVELRCDPISGHTALYWYRQSLGQGLEFLIYFQGNSAPDKSGLPSDRFSAERTGGSVSTLTIQRTQQEDSAVYLCASSLGLGGTGELFFGEGSRLTVL.